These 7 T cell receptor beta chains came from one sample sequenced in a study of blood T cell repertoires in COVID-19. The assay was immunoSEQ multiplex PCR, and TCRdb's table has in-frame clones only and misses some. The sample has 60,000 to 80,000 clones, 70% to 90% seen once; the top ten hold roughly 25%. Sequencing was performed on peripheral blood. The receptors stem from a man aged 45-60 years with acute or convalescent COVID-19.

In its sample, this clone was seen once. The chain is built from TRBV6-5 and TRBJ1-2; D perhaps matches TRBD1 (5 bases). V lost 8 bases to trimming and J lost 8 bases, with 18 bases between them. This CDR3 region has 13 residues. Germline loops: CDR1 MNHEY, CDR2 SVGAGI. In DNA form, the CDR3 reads TGTGCCAGCGGCCTCTCGGGGGAGCGGGGCTACACCTTC. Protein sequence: CASGLSGERGYTF.

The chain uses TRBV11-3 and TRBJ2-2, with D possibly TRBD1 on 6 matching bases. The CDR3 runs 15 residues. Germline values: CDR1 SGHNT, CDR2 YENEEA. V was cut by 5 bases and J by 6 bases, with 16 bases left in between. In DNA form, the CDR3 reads TGTGCCAGCAGCGTCTCAGGGGATGGGGCCGGGGAGCTGTTTTTT. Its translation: CASSVSGDGAGELFF.

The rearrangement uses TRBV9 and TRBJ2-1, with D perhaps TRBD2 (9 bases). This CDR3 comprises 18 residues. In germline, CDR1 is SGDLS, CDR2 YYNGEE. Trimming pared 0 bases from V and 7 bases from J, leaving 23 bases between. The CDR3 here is CASSVGPQGAGGQNEQFF. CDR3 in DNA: TGTGCCAGCAGCGTAGGCCCCCAGGGGGCGGGGGGGCAGAATGAGCAGTTCTTC. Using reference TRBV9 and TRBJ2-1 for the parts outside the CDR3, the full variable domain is DSGVTQTPKHLITATGQRVTLRCSPRSGDLSVYWYQQSLDQGLQFLIQYYNGEERAKGNILERFSAQQFPDLHSELNLSSLELGDSALYFCASSVGPQGAGGQNEQFFGPGTRLTVL.

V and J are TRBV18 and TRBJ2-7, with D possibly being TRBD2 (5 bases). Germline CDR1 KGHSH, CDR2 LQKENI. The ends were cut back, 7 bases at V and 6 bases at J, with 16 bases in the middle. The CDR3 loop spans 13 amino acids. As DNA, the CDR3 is TGTGCCAGCTTTCCGACGGGGTCTTTCGAGCAGTACTTC. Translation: CASFPTGSFEQYF. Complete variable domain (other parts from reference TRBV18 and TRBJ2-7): NAGVMQNPRHLVRRRGQEARLRCSPMKGHSHVYWYRQLPEEGLKFMVYLQKENIIDESGMPKERFSAEFPKEGPSILRIQQVVRGDSAAYFCASFPTGSFEQYFGPGTRLTVT.

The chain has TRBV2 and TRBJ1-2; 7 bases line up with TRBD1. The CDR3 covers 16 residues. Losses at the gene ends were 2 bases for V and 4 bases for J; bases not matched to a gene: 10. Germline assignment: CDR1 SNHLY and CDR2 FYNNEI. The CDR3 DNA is TGTGCCAGCAGTGAAAGCGCGGGACAGATGATCTATGGCTACACCTTC. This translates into CASSESAGQMIYGYTF.

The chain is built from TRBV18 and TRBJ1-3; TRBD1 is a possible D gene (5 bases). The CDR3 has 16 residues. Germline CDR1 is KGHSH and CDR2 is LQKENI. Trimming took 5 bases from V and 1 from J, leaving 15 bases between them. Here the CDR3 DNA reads TGTGCCAGCTCAACCTTCCCTGGGACTTCTGGAAACACCATATATTTT. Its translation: CASSTFPGTSGNTIYF.

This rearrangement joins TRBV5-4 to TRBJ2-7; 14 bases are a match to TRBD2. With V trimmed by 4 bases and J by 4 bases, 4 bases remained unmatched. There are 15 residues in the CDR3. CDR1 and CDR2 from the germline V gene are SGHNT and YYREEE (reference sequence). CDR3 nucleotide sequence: TGTGCCAGCAGCAGCGGGACTAGCGGGGGATACGAGCAGTACTTC. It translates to CASSSGTSGGYEQYF. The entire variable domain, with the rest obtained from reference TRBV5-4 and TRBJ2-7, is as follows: ETGVTQSPTHLIKTRGQQVTLRCSSQSGHNTVSWYQQALGQGPQFIFQYYREEENGRGNFPPRFSGLQFPNYSSELNVNALELDDSALYLCASSSGTSGGYEQYFGPGTRLTVT.